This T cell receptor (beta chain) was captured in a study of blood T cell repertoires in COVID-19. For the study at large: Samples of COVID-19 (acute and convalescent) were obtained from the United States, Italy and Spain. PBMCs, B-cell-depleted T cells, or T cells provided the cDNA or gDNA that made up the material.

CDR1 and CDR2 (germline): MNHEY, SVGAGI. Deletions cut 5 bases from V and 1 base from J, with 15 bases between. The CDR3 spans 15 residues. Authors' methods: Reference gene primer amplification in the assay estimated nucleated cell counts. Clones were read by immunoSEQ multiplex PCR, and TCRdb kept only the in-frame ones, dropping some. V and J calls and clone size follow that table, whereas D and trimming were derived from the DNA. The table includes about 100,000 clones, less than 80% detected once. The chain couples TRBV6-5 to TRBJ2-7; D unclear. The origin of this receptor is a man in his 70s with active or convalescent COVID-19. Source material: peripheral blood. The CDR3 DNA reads TGTGCCAGCAGTCCCCCAGGATCCCTTTCCTACGAGCAGTACTTC. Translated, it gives CASSPPGSLSYEQYF.